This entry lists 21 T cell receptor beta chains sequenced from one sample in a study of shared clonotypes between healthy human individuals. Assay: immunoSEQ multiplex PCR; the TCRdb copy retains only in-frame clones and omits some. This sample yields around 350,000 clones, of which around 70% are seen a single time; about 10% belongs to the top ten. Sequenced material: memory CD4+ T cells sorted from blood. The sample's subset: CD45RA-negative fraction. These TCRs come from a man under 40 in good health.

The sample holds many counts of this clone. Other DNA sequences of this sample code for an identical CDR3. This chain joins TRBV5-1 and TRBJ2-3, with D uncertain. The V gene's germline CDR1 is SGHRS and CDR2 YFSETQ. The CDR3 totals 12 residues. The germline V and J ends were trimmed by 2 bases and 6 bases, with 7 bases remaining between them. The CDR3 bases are TGCGCCAGCAGCTTAAGTTCGGATACGCAGTATTTT. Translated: CASSLSSDTQYF.

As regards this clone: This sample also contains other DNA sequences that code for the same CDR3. In DNA form, the CDR3 reads TGTGCCAGCAGCTTGGGGCACGCCTACGAGCAGTACTTC. Translating it yields CASSLGHAYEQYF. The chain has TRBV5-4 and TRBJ2-7, with D hard to call. The CDR3 length is 13 residues. Germline lookup yields CDR1 SGHNT and CDR2 YYREEE (reference sequence). With 0 bases removed from V and 2 bases from J, the gap between germline ends came to 6 bases.

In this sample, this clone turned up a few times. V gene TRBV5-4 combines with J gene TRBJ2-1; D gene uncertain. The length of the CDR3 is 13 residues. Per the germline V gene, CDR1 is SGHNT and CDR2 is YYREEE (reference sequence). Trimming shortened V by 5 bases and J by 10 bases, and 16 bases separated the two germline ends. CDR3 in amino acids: CASSLDRSEEQFF. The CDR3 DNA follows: TGTGCCAGCAGTCTAGATCGGTCAGAGGAGCAGTTCTTC. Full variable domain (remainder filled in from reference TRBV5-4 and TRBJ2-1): ETGVTQSPTHLIKTRGQQVTLRCSSQSGHNTVSWYQQALGQGPQFIFQYYREEENGRGNFPPRFSGLQFPNYSSELNVNALELDDSALYLCASSLDRSEEQFFGPGTRLTVL.

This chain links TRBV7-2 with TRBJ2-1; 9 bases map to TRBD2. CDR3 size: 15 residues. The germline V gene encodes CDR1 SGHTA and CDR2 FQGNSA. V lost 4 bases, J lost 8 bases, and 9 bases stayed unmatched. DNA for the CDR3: TGTGCCAGCAGCTCCGGTTTGGCGGGAGGGGATGAGCAGTTCTTC. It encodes CASSSGLAGGDEQFF.

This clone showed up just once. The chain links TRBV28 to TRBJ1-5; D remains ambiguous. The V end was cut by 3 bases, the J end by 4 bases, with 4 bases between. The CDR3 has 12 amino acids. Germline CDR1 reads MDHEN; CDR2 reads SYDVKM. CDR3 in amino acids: CASSFWNQPQHF. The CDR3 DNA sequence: TGTGCCAGCAGTTTTTGGAATCAGCCCCAGCATTTT.

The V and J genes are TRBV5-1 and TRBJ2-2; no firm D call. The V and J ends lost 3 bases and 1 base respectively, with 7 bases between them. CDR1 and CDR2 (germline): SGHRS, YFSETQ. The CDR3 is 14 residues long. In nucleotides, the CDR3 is TGCGCCAGCAGCTCAAGTCTGAACACCGGGGAGCTGTTTTTT. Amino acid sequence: CASSSSLNTGELFF.

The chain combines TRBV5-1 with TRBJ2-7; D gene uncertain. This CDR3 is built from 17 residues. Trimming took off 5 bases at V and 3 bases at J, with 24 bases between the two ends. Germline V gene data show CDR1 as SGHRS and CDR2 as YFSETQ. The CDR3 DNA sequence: TGCGCCAGCAGTCGATGGGGTTTTCTTGAAAGACGCTACGAGCAGTACTTC. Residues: CASSRWGFLERRYEQYF. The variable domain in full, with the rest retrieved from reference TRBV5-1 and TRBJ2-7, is KAGVTQTPRYLIKTRGQQVTLSCSPISGHRSVSWYQQTPGQGLQFLFEYFSETQRNKGNFPGRFSGRQFSNSRSEMNVSTLELGDSALYLCASSRWGFLERRYEQYFGPGTRLTVT.

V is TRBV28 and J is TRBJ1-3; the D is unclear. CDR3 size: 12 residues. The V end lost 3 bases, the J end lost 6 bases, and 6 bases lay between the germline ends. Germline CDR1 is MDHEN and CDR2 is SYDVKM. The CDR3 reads CASSFSPNTIYF. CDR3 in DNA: TGTGCCAGCAGTTTCAGCCCAAACACCATATATTTT. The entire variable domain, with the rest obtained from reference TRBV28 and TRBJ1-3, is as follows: DVKVTQSSRYLVKRTGEKVFLECVQDMDHENMFWYRQDPGLGLRLIYFSYDVKMKEKGDIPEGYSVSREKKERFSLILESASTNQTSMYLCASSFSPNTIYFGEGSWLTVV.

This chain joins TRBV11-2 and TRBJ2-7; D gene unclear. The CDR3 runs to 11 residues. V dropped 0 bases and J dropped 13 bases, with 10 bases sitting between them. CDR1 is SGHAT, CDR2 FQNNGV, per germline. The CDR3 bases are TGTGCCAGCAGCTTAGATGACCCAGCATACTTC. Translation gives CASSLDDPAYF.

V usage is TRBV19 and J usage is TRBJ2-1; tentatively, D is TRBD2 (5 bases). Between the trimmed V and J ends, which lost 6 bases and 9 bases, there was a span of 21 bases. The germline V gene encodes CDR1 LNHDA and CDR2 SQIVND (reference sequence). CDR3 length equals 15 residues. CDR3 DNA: TGTGCCAGTAGACCAGAGGGCCAGTTGATAGGTGAGCAGTTCTTC. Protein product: CASRPEGQLIGEQFF. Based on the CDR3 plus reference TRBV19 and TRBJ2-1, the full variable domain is DGGITQSPKYLFRKEGQNVTLSCEQNLNHDAMYWYRQDPGQGLRLIYYSQIVNDFQKGDIAEGYSVSREKKESFPLTVTSAQKNPTAFYLCASRPEGQLIGEQFFGPGTRLTVL.

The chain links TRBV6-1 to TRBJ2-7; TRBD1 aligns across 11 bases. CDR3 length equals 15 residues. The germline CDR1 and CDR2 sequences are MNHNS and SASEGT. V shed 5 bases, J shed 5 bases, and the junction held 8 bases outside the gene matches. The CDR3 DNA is TGTGCCAGCAGTTCCTGGACAGGGGGCTCGGACGAGCAGTACTTC. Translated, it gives CASSSWTGGSDEQYF.

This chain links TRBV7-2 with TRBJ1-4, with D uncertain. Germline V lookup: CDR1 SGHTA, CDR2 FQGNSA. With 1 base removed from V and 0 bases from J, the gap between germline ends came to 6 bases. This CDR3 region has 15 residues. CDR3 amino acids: CASSLDRATNEKLFF. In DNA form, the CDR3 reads TGTGCCAGCAGCTTAGACAGAGCAACTAATGAAAAACTGTTTTTT. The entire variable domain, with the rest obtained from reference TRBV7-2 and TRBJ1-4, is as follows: GAGVSQSPSNKVTEKGKDVELRCDPISGHTALYWYRQSLGQGLEFLIYFQGNSAPDKSGLPSDRFSAERTGGSVSTLTIQRTQQEDSAVYLCASSLDRATNEKLFFGSGTQLSVL.

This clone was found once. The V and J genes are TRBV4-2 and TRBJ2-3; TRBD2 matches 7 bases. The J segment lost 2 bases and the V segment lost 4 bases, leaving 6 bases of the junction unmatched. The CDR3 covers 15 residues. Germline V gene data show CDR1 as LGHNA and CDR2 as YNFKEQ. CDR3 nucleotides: TGTGCCAGCAGCCGGGCGGGGGTTATCACAGATACGCAGTATTTT. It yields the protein CASSRAGVITDTQYF.

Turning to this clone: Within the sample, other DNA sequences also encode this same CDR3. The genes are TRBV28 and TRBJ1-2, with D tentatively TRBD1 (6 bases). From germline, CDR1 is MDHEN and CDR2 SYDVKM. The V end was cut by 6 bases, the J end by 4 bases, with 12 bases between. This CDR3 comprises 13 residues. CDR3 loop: CASRPGQSYGYTF. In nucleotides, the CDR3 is TGTGCCAGCAGGCCAGGACAGAGCTATGGCTACACCTTC.

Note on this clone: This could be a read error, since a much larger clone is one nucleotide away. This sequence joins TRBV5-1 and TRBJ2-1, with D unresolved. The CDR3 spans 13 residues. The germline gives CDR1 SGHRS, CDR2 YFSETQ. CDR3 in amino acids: CASSLEVGNKQFF. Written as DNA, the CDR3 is TGCGCCAGCAGCTTGGAGGTGGGCAATAAGCAGTTCTTC.

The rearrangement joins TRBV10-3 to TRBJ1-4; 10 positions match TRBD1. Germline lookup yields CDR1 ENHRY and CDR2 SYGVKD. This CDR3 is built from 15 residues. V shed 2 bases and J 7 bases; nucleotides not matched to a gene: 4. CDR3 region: CAISEGTGALEKLFF. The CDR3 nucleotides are TGTGCCATCAGTGAGGGGACAGGGGCCCTTGAAAAACTGTTTTTT.

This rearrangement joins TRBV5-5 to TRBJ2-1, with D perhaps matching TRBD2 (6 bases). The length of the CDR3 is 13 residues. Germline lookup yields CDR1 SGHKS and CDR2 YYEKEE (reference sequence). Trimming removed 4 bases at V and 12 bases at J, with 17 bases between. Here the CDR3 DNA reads TGTGCCAGCAGCCAAAATGGGTTCGGGGGGCAGTTCTTC. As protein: CASSQNGFGGQFF.

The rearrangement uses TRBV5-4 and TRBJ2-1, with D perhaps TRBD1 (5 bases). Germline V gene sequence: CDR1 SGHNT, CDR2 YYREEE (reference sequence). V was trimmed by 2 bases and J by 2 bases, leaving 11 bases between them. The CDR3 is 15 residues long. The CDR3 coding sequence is TGTGCCAGCAGCTTTAGTGGCAGGGCCTACAATGAGCAGTTCTTC. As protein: CASSFSGRAYNEQFF.

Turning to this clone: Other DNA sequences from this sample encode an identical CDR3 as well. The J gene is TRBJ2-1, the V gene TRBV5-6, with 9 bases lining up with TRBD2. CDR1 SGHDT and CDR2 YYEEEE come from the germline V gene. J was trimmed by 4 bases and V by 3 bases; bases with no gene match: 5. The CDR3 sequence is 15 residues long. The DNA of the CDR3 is TGTGCCAGCAGCTCCCTAGCGGGAAGATACAATGAGCAGTTCTTC. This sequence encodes CASSSLAGRYNEQFF.

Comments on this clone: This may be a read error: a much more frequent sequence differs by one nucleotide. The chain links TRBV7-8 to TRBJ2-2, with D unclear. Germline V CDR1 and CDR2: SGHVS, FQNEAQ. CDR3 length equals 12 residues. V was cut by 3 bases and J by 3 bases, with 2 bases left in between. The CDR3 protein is CASSFDTGELFF. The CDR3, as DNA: TGTGCCAGCAGCTTCGACACCGGGGAGCTGTTTTTT.

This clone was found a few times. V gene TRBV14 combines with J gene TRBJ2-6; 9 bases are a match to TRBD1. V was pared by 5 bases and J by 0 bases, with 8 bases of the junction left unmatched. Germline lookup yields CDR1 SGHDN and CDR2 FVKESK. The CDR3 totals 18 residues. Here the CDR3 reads CASSYIQGAHSGANVLTF. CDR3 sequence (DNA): TGTGCCAGCAGCTATATACAGGGGGCCCACTCTGGGGCCAACGTCCTGACTTTC.